A selection of T cell receptor beta chains follows, all from one sample in a study of response to subunit inactivated influenza vaccine. From the RT-PCR reads, TCRdb called clonotypes with MiXCR, one entry per CDR3 protein. The sample contains 300,000 to 350,000 distinct CDR3 sequences, 21% of which appear only once. Specimen: PBMCs from blood, collected around 22 months after vaccination. The receptors stem from a man in his fifties or sixties who received an inactivated influenza vaccine. CDR3s include the opening cysteine and the closing phenylalanine or tryptophan. Fields, in order: V gene, CDR3 length, clone size, J gene, D gene, CDR3 protein, CDR3 DNA. A D gene is named only where the DNA matches it firmly. Not every row has a clone size; where given, it reads once, few, many or a size class.

V: TRBV7-9
length: 11
size: -
J: TRBJ1-1
D: -
CDR3: CASSRATEAFF
DNA: TGTGCCAGCAGCCGTGCCACTGAAGCTTTCTTT

V: TRBV12-3/TRBV12-4
length: 12
size: many
J: TRBJ1-5
D: -
CDR3: CASSFGPQPQHF
DNA: TGTGCCAGCAGTTTTGGGCCGCAGCCCCAGCATTTT

V: TRBV25-1
length: 16
size: -
J: TRBJ1-2
D: -
CDR3: CASSEYAGGASYGYTF
DNA: TGTGCCAGCAGTGAATATGCGGGGGGCGCGAGCTATGGCTACACCTTC

V: TRBV5-1
length: 16
size: few
J: TRBJ1-6
D: TRBD1
CDR3: CASSETRTGVNSPLHF
DNA: TGCGCCAGCAGCGAAACCCGGACAGGGGTTAATTCACCCCTCCACTTT

V: TRBV7-3
length: 15
size: few
J: TRBJ2-1
D: -
CDR3: CASSLESASAGEQFF
DNA: TGTGCCAGCAGCTTAGAATCAGCTTCGGCTGGTGAGCAGTTCTTC

V: TRBV28
length: 12
size: few
J: TRBJ2-5
D: TRBD1
CDR3: CASTGGRETQYF
DNA: TGTGCCTCAACAGGGGGTAGGGAGACCCAGTACTTC

V: TRBV6-1
length: 14
size: -
J: TRBJ1-3
D: -
CDR3: CASSKYYSGNTIYF
DNA: TGTGCCAGCAGCAAATACTACTCTGGAAACACCATATATTTT

V: TRBV7-3
length: 15
size: -
J: TRBJ2-5
D: TRBD2
CDR3: CASSSLAGMRETQYF
DNA: TGTGCCAGCAGCTCGCTAGCGGGAATGAGAGAGACCCAGTACTTC

V: TRBV11-2
length: 17
size: -
J: TRBJ2-1
D: -
CDR3: CASSLGYLEFTYNEQFF
DNA: TGTGCCAGCAGCTTAGGGTACCTCGAGTTCACCTACAATGAGCAGTTCTTC

V: TRBV6-5
length: 17
size: many
J: TRBJ1-2
D: TRBD1
CDR3: CASSYSRTGGGGYGYTF
DNA: TGTGCCAGCAGTTATTCAAGGACAGGGGGCGGTGGCTATGGCTACACCTTC

V: TRBV12-3/TRBV12-4
length: 16
size: -
J: TRBJ2-6
D: TRBD1
CDR3: CASSFDRGTGANVLTF
DNA: TGTGCCAGCAGTTTCGACAGGGGGACTGGGGCCAACGTCCTGACTTTC

V: TRBV7-8
length: 19
size: -
J: TRBJ2-5
D: TRBD2
CDR3: CASSLGRLAGVINQETQYF
DNA: TGTGCCAGCAGCTTAGGGAGGCTAGCGGGCGTTATCAACCAAGAGACCCAGTACTTC

V: TRBV15
length: 13
size: -
J: TRBJ2-7
D: -
CDR3: CATSRDIFREQYF
DNA: TGTGCCACCAGCAGAGATATTTTCCGCGAGCAGTACTTC

V: TRBV20-1
length: 14
size: -
J: TRBJ2-7
D: -
CDR3: CSARDSGLLYEQYF
DNA: TGCAGTGCTAGAGATTCGGGCCTCCTCTACGAGCAGTACTTC

V: TRBV7-9
length: 12
size: few
J: TRBJ2-5
D: -
CDR3: CASNSGVETQYF
DNA: TGTGCCAGCAATTCAGGAGTGGAGACCCAGTACTTC

V: TRBV20-1
length: 18
size: few
J: TRBJ2-1
D: TRBD2
CDR3: CSAKTSGGPQLSYNEQFF
DNA: TGCAGTGCCAAGACGAGCGGGGGGCCTCAACTCTCCTACAATGAGCAGTTCTTC

V: TRBV9
length: 13
size: -
J: TRBJ2-7
D: -
CDR3: CASSVGARYEQYF
DNA: TGTGCCAGCAGCGTAGGGGCCCGCTACGAGCAGTACTTC

V: TRBV4-1
length: 14
size: few
J: TRBJ1-1
D: -
CDR3: CASSLSAGHTEAFF
DNA: TGCGCCAGCAGCCTTAGCGCAGGACACACTGAAGCTTTCTTT

V: TRBV11-2
length: 16
size: -
J: TRBJ1-1
D: -
CDR3: CASSSRRDKRRTEAFF
DNA: TGTGCCAGCAGCTCCCGCCGGGACAAGCGGAGGACTGAAGCTTTCTTT

V: TRBV7-2
length: 15
size: -
J: TRBJ1-6
D: -
CDR3: CASSSPPGANSPLHF
DNA: TGTGCCAGCAGCTCTCCTCCTGGGGCTAATTCACCCCTCCACTTT

V: TRBV30
length: 13
size: few
J: TRBJ1-1
D: -
CDR3: CAWSENWNTEAFF
DNA: TGTGCCTGGAGTGAAAATTGGAACACTGAAGCTTTCTTT

V: TRBV25-1
length: 11
size: -
J: TRBJ1-1
D: -
CDR3: CASVGGREAFF
DNA: TGTGCCAGCGTGGGGGGGCGGGAGGCTTTCTTT

V: TRBV7-9
length: 16
size: -
J: TRBJ2-3
D: TRBD1
CDR3: CASSLAGQGTPDTQYF
DNA: TGTGCCAGCAGCTTAGCAGGACAGGGAACGCCAGATACGCAGTATTTT

V: TRBV20-1
length: 15
size: -
J: TRBJ2-7
D: -
CDR3: CSARDSRLGSAEQYF
DNA: TGCAGTGCTAGAGATTCCAGGCTAGGGTCTGCGGAGCAGTACTTC

V: TRBV10-3
length: 16
size: -
J: TRBJ2-4
D: -
CDR3: CAISPRGTRGKNIQYF
DNA: TGTGCCATCAGCCCCAGGGGCACTCGGGGCAAAAACATTCAGTACTTC

V: TRBV12-5
length: 12
size: few
J: TRBJ2-5
D: -
CDR3: CASGLDQETQYF
DNA: TGTGCTAGTGGTTTGGACCAAGAGACCCAGTACTTC

V: TRBV29-1
length: 11
size: -
J: TRBJ2-5
D: -
CDR3: CSVAGLETQYF
DNA: TGCAGCGTTGCAGGGTTAGAGACCCAGTACTTC

V: TRBV7-2
length: 15
size: few
J: TRBJ1-5
D: -
CDR3: CASSNMLYSNQPQHF
DNA: TGTGCCAGCAGCAACATGCTGTATAGCAATCAGCCCCAGCATTTT